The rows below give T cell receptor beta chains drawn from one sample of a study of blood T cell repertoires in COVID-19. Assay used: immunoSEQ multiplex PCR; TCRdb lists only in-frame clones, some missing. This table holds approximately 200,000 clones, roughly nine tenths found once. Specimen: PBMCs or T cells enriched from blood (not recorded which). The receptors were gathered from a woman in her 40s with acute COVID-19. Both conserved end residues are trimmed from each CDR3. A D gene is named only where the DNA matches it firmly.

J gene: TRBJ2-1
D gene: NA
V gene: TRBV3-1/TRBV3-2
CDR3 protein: ASSLKLASEQF

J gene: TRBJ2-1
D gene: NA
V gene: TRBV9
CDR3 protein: ASSGEMGGSYNEQF

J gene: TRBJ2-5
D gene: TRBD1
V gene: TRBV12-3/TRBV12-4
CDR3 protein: ASRGQYQETQY

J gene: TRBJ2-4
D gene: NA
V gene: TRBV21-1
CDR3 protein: ASSKAAGQKIHAKNIQY

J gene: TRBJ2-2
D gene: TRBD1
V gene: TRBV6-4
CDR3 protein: ASKGTANTGELF

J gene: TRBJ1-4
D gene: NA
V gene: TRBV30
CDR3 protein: AWTASGGLGEKLF

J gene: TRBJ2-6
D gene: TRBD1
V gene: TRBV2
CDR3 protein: ASSGRDRKSSGANVLT

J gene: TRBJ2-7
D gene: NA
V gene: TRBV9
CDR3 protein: ASSVSGGPFEQY

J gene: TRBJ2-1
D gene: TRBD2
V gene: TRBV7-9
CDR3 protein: ASSPRVAGFYNEQF

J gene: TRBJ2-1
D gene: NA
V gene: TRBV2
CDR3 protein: ASSGRGEQF

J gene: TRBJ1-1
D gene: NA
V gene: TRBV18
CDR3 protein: ASSPPARGGMNTEAF